This T cell receptor beta chain was profiled in a study of a mutant IDH1 vaccine in newly diagnosed glioma. The wider study: Patients had eight vaccinations, in weeks 1, 3, 5, 7, 11, 15, 19 and 23. Vaccination began 4-6 weeks post radiotherapy alone, or with temozolomide cycles. Before enrollment, patients got radiotherapy alone, temozolomide alone, or mostly the combination. Study results and caveats: Changes to the top peripheral T cell clonotypes appeared unrelated to pseudoprogression.

The protocol was immunoSEQ multiplex PCR, while the TCRdb copy is restricted to in-frame clones and leaves out a portion. The table records roughly 52,000 clones, about 80% of them present only once. With respect to this clone: Antigen unknown.

This CDR3 region has 16 residues. Germline V gene sequence: CDR1 SGHRS, CDR2 YFSETQ. V was cut by 8 bases and J by 7 bases, with 28 bases left in between. Time point: week 23, last vaccination. Each vaccine dose was 300 ug of mutant IDH1 20-mer peptide, with topical imiquimod. The origin of this receptor is a man aged 35 to 55 with glioma. This specimen was PBMCs, taken from a glioma patient whose treatment included an IDH1 peptide vaccine. The chain couples TRBV5-1 to TRBJ2-7, with D possibly matching TRBD2 (6 bases). The DNA of the CDR3 is TGCGCCAGAAACAATTGCGCGGGGACGGACCTCTGGGAGCAGTACTTC. This sequence encodes CARNNCAGTDLWEQYF.